Following are 20 T cell receptor beta chains from one sample sequenced in a study of vaccination and CD4 T cells after COVID-19. No antigen is known for these receptors. Noted treatment: approximately 11-day PBMC culture with coronavirus spike peptide pools or control peptides (ViraFEST assay). An Oncomine TCR Beta short-read assay was used to sequence the DNA from cultured CD4+ T cells. MiXCR, applied by TCRdb to the PCR reads, yields one record per CDR3 protein. Of about 15,000 distinct CDR3 sequences in the sample, 21% are singletons; the top ten hold around 12%. This specimen consisted of CD4+ T cells from blood, cultured in vitro, obtained before SARS-CoV-2 vaccination. The source is a human donor who received a COVID-19 vaccine.

The CDR3 is CASGGPADTQYF. The CDR3 region has the DNA TGCGCCAGCGGAGGGCCAGCAGATACGCAGTATTTT. The rearrangement joins TRBV10-1 to TRBJ2-3; perhaps TRBD2 as D (6 bases). This CDR3 is built from 12 residues. Germline CDR1 is WNHNN and CDR2 is SYGVQD (reference sequence). V lost 8 bases to trimming and J lost 4 bases, with 10 bases between them.

This chain connects TRBV3-1 to TRBJ2-5, with D unresolved. Trimming took 0 bases from V and 3 from J, leaving 8 bases between them. The CDR3 totals 14 residues. CDR1 is LGHDT and CDR2 is YNNKEL in the germline V gene (reference sequence). CDR3 loop: CASSQDLVEETQYF. In DNA, the CDR3 is TGTGCCAGCAGCCAAGATCTAGTTGAAGAGACCCAGTACTTC.

This clonotype has a handful of counts. The chain combines TRBV20-1 with TRBJ1-2; weak D call: TRBD1 (5 bases). Looked up from germline, CDR1 is DFQATT and CDR2 is SNEGSKA (reference sequence). V was trimmed by 1 base and J by 2 bases, leaving 8 bases between them. CDR3 size: 13 residues. The CDR3 coding sequence is TGCAGTGCTAGAGGCCCAGGGAACTATGGCTACACCTTC. Residues: CSARGPGNYGYTF.

The chain couples TRBV5-4 to TRBJ1-2; TRBD1 agrees at 10 bases. V gave up 4 bases and J gave up 1 base; unmatched junction bases: 4. This CDR3 has 15 residues. Germline CDR1 and CDR2: SGHNT and YYREEE (reference sequence). The CDR3 sequence: CASSRGQGNNYGYTF. The CDR3 DNA reads as TGTGCCAGCAGCCGGGGACAGGGGAATAACTATGGCTACACCTTC.

The chain has TRBV30 and TRBJ2-4; TRBD1 agrees at 8 bases. Germline V CDR1 and CDR2: GTSNPN, SVGIG (reference sequence). The J segment lost 0 bases and the V segment lost 2 bases, leaving 6 bases of the junction unmatched. This CDR3 has 16 amino acids. The CDR3 DNA is TGTGCCTGGAGTCCTGGACAGGGACTAGCCAAAAACATTCAGTACTTC. Its translation: CAWSPGQGLAKNIQYF.

The chain is built from TRBV6-5 and TRBJ2-2; D remains unclear. The CDR3 has 14 residues. V was pared by 2 bases and J by 5 bases, with 9 bases between. Germline values: CDR1 MNHEY, CDR2 SVGAGI. CDR3 DNA sequence: TGTGCCAGCAGTTACCTGGGCTTGACCGGGGAGCTGTTTTTT. Protein product: CASSYLGLTGELFF.

The gene calls are TRBV5-6 and TRBJ2-1, with a tentative D call TRBD2 (5 bases). This CDR3 has 13 amino acids. Trimming left V 4 bases short and J 7 bases short, with 12 bases between. The germline gives CDR1 SGHDT, CDR2 YYEEEE. CDR3 nucleotide sequence: TGTGCCAGCAGCCGGAGGCCCGCAAATGAGCAGTTCTTC. It encodes CASSRRPANEQFF.

In its sample, this clonotype was seen a few times. The chain carries TRBV7-9 and TRBJ1-3; D might be TRBD1 (6 bases). V lost 4 bases and J 2 bases, leaving 12 bases between the germline ends. Germline CDR1 and CDR2: SEHNR and FQNEAQ (reference sequence). The CDR3 sequence is 15 residues long. The CDR3 bases are TGTGCCAGCAGCTCAATACAGGGTGCTGGAAACACCATATATTTT. Translated, it gives CASSSIQGAGNTIYF.

This clonotype has just a few counts. V gene TRBV5-1 combines with J gene TRBJ2-7; D possibly corresponds to TRBD2 (7 bases). V was clipped by 3 bases and J by 5 bases, with 18 bases between them. CDR1 SGHRS and CDR2 YFSETQ come from the germline V gene. The CDR3 has 15 amino acids. The DNA for the CDR3 is TGCGCCAGCAGCTCACCGGGGGGCCCCATTAACGAGCAGTACTTC. This gives the protein CASSSPGGPINEQYF.

The rearrangement uses TRBV6-1 and TRBJ2-7; D perhaps matches TRBD1 (8 bases). Trimming took off 3 bases at V and 7 bases at J, with 28 bases between the two ends. This CDR3 spans 18 amino acids. Germline CDR1 is MNHNS and CDR2 is SASEGT. CDR3 amino acids: CASSERQGLLLKAGEQYF. The CDR3 bases are TGTGCCAGCAGTGAGCGACAGGGGCTACTCCTCAAAGCGGGGGAGCAGTACTTC.

The V call is TRBV12-3 or TRBV12-4, the J call TRBJ1-1, with 8 positions matching TRBD1. This CDR3 has 14 residues. Trimming at V came to 2 bases and at J to 8 bases, leaving 7 bases not matched to a gene. The CDR3 sequence is CASSLTGQGREAFF. CDR3 nucleotides: TGTGCCAGCAGTTTAACCGGACAGGGAAGGGAAGCTTTCTTT.

This clonotype showed up just a few times. V gene TRBV6-5 combines with J gene TRBJ1-5; TRBD1 agrees at 7 bases. CDR3 length: 14 amino acids. V lost 3 bases, J lost 7 bases, and 6 bases stayed unmatched. Per germline, CDR1 MNHEY and CDR2 SVGAGI. CDR3 coding DNA: TGTGCCAGCAGTTATTCCCCAGGGGGGCAGCCCCAGCATTTT. Amino acid sequence: CASSYSPGGQPQHF.

The chain links TRBV30 to TRBJ2-7; 13 nucleotides agree with TRBD2. The V gene end was trimmed by 2 bases and the J gene end by 1 base; junction bases not matched to a gene: 11. This CDR3 is built from 18 residues. CDR1 and CDR2 (germline): GTSNPN, SVGIG (reference sequence). In DNA, the CDR3 is TGTGCCTGGAGTCGAGGACTAGCGGGGGACCGTAGGTCCTACGAGCAGTACTTC. This gives the protein CAWSRGLAGDRRSYEQYF.

Notes on this clonotype: The germline gene is not matched at one end of the junction; a read error may be the cause. The chain carries TRBV20-1 and TRBJ1-2; TRBD1 matches at 8 bases. Germline V CDR1 and CDR2: DFQATT, SNEGSKA (reference sequence). The length of the CDR3 is 12 residues. The CDR3 DNA is TGCTGTGCTAGAGCAGGGGGCGATGGCTACACCTTC. It codes for CCARAGGDGYTF.

This clonotype has only one observation. The CDR3 DNA is TGTGCCAGCTCACCACCCATGGAGACCTACAATGAGCAGTTCTTC. It is translated as CASSPPMETYNEQFF. The rearrangement uses TRBV18 and TRBJ2-1; the D is unclear. Trimming removed 0 bases from V and 2 bases from J, with 8 bases in between. Germline CDR1 KGHSH, CDR2 LQKENI. The CDR3 runs 15 residues.

The sample holds a few counts of this clonotype. The chain joins TRBV6-1 to TRBJ2-1; D not certain. CDR1 is MNHNS, CDR2 SASEGT, per germline. V dropped 1 base and J dropped 10 bases, with 5 bases sitting between them. The CDR3 has 11 residues. The DNA of the CDR3 is TGTGCCAGCAGTGAAGGCGTGGAGCAGTTCTTC. This gives the protein CASSEGVEQFF.

The genes are TRBV20-1 and TRBJ2-1, with 9 bases that match TRBD2. The CDR3 is made up of 15 amino acids. The germline V gene has CDR1 DFQATT and CDR2 SNEGSKA (reference sequence). After removal of 0 bases from V and 8 bases from J, the junction contained 8 bases not matched to a gene. In DNA, the CDR3 is TGCAGTGCTAGAGATCCCCCGCGGGGGGGCCATGAGCAGTTCTTC. This sequence encodes CSARDPPRGGHEQFF.

In its sample, this clonotype is medium-sized. The chain carries TRBV21-1 and TRBJ1-2; no DNA check was done on the table's D call, TRBD1. TRBV21-1 is given as a pseudogene. The CDR3 length is 15 residues. This CDR3 is CASSNSPDRTYGYTF. The CDR3 DNA reads TGTGCCAGCAGCAATTCCCCGGACAGGACCTATGGCTACACCTTC.

The chain recombines TRBV7-6 with TRBJ1-1, with 10 bases fitting TRBD1. V lost 10 bases to trimming and J lost 3 bases; unmatched junction nucleotides: 8. Germline values: CDR1 SGHVS, CDR2 FNYEAQ. The CDR3 has 14 residues. Written as DNA, the CDR3 is TGTGCCAACATACGACAGGGGGCGGACACTGAAGCTTTCTTT. Translation: CANIRQGADTEAFF.

The chain employs TRBV11-3 and TRBJ2-1; 8 nucleotides agree with TRBD1. The V gene end was trimmed by 1 base and the J gene end by 8 bases; junction bases not matched to a gene: 7. The CDR3 totals 15 residues. Germline V gene sequence: CDR1 SGHNT, CDR2 YENEEA. CDR3 residues: CASSLAPTGEDEQFF. The CDR3 nucleotides are TGTGCCAGCAGCTTAGCCCCGACAGGGGAGGATGAGCAGTTCTTC. Filled out from reference TRBV11-3 and TRBJ2-1, the complete variable domain reads EAGVVQSPRYKIIEKKQPVAFWCNPISGHNTLYWYLQNLGQGPELLIRYENEEAVDDSQLPKDRFSAERLKGVDSTLKIQPAELGDSAVYLCASSLAPTGEDEQFFGPGTRLTVL.